This TCR beta chain emerged from a study of CD4 T cells in relation to SARS-CoV-2 and coronaviruses. Sequencing used immunoSEQ multiplex PCR; TCRdb keeps in-frame clones, though not all of them. Here the sample spans about 60,000 clones, over 90% being singletons. V was pared by 0 bases and J by 9 bases, with 6 bases between. This CDR3 has 12 amino acids. The V gene's germline CDR1 is SGHTA and CDR2 FQGTGA. Before the COVID-19 pandemic, during about 2011-2019, CD4+ T cells were taken from unexposed donors. This rearrangement joins TRBV7-3 to TRBJ2-1; D is unclear. The receptor was isolated from a human donor in good health. Input material: naive CD4+ T cells from PBMCs. Subset noted: naive CD4+ T cells isolated by negative enrichment. In nucleotides, the CDR3 is TGTGCCAGCAGCTTAACTGGAGCTGAGCAGTTCTTC. It is translated as CASSLTGAEQFF.